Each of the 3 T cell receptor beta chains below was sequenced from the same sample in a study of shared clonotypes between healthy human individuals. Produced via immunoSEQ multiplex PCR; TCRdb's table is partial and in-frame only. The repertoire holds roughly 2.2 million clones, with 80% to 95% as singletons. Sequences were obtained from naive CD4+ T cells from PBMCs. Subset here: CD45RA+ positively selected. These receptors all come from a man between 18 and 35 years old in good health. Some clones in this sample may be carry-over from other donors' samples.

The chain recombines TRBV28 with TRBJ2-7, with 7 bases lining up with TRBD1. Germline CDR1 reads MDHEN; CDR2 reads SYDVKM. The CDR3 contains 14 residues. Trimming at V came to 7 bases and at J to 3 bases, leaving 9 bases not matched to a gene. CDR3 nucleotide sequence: TGTGCCAGCATTAAGACAGGGTCCCTCTACGAGCAGTACTTC. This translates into CASIKTGSLYEQYF.

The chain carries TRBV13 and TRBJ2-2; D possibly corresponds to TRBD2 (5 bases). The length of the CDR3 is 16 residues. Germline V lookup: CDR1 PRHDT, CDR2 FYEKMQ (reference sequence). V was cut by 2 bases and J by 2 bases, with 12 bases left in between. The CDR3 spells CASSLLIARNTGELFF. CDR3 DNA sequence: TGTGCCAGCAGCTTATTAATAGCGCGAAACACCGGGGAGCTGTTTTTT.

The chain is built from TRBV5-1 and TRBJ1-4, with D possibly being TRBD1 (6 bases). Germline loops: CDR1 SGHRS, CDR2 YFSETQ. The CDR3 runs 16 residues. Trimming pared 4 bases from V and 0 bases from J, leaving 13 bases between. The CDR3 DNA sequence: TGCGCCAGCAGCCGACAGGCTACTGCAACTAATGAAAAACTGTTTTTT. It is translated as CASSRQATATNEKLFF.